Each of the 5 T cell receptor beta chains below was sequenced from the same sample in a study of blood T cell repertoires in COVID-19. Data came from immunoSEQ multiplex PCR; TCRdb stores just in-frame clones and leaves some out. The table lists about 90,000 clones, approximately 90% of them singletons, with about 2.5% in the top ten. The sample consisted of peripheral blood. All receptors derive from a human donor with active COVID-19. The donor label of this sample is uncertain.

This chain uses TRBV7-3 with TRBJ2-1, with TRBD2 as a possible D gene (6 bases). Germline V gene sequence: CDR1 SGHTA, CDR2 FQGTGA. The length of the CDR3 is 13 residues. Between the trimmed V and J ends, which lost 4 bases and 6 bases, there was a span of 10 bases. Here the CDR3 reads CASSWDSGNEQFF. The CDR3 bases are TGTGCCAGCAGCTGGGACTCAGGCAATGAGCAGTTCTTC.

The chain links TRBV7-8 to TRBJ2-1, with 8 bases that match TRBD1. This CDR3 contains 16 residues. The trim removed 2 bases at V and 7 bases at J, leaving 10 bases unmatched. Germline assignment: CDR1 SGHVS and CDR2 FQNEAQ. CDR3 in DNA: TGTGCCAGCAGCTTATCTAACGGACAGGGTCAAAATGAGCAGTTCTTC. Translating it yields CASSLSNGQGQNEQFF.

The chain couples TRBV7-3 to TRBJ2-3; 9 nucleotides agree with TRBD2. V lost 5 bases and J lost 2; bases outside the gene matches: 8. Per germline, CDR1 SGHTA and CDR2 FQGTGA. The CDR3 totals 16 residues. The CDR3 reads CASSPRGTSPTDTQYF. DNA of the CDR3: TGTGCCAGCAGCCCCCGGGGGACTAGCCCCACAGATACGCAGTATTTT.

The V call is TRBV7-3, the J call TRBJ2-3; the D is unclear. The CDR3 covers 14 residues. V was cut by 4 bases and J by 6 bases, with 14 bases left in between. Per germline, CDR1 SGHTA and CDR2 FQGTGA. The CDR3 here is CASSSSTSRDTQYF. The CDR3 coding sequence is TGTGCCAGCAGCTCGAGCACCTCTCGGGATACGCAGTATTTT.

The chain uses TRBV15 and TRBJ1-5; no definite D call. V shed 1 base and J shed 5 bases, with 6 bases lying between them. The germline V gene encodes CDR1 LNHNV and CDR2 YYDKDF (reference sequence). The CDR3 loop spans 13 amino acids. CDR3 residues: CATSRVIDQPQHF. The CDR3 DNA reads as TGTGCCACCAGCAGAGTTATCGATCAGCCCCAGCATTTT.